A single sample is the source of the 12 T cell receptor beta chains below, sequenced in a study of blood T cell repertoires in COVID-19. Assay: immunoSEQ multiplex PCR; the TCRdb copy retains only in-frame clones and omits some. The repertoire includes some 320,000 clones, approximately 87% of them detected once, and roughly 8% sits in the top ten. What was sequenced was peripheral blood. The receptors derive from a woman in her forties or fifties who had recovered from COVID-19.

V gene TRBV7-2 combines with J gene TRBJ2-5; D possibly corresponds to TRBD1 (6 bases). Germline V gene lookup returns CDR1 SGHTA and CDR2 FQGNSA. The V end was cut by 4 bases, the J end by 4 bases, with 13 bases between. CDR3 length: 14 residues. The CDR3 bases are TGTGCCAGCAGCTGGGGGCGCAGGGGAGAGACCCAGTACTTC. Translated: CASSWGRRGETQYF.

The genes are TRBV6-6 and TRBJ2-3; D may be TRBD2 (6 bases). Trimming shortened V by 6 bases and J by 5 bases, and 21 bases separated the two germline ends. The CDR3 runs to 16 residues. In germline, CDR1 is MNHNY, CDR2 SVGAGI (reference sequence). CDR3 DNA sequence: TGTGCCAGCAGACGACTAGACTCAGCTCTTGTAGATACGCAGTATTTT. Amino acid sequence: CASRRLDSALVDTQYF.

The rearrangement uses TRBV5-1 and TRBJ1-4; 7 nucleotides line up with TRBD1. CDR1 is SGHRS and CDR2 is YFSETQ in the germline V gene. This CDR3 contains 14 residues. V dropped 4 bases and J dropped 6; count of bases not matched to a gene: 6. The CDR3 coding sequence is TGCGCCAGCAGCGGGGCCGGGACAGATGAAAAACTGTTTTTT. It encodes CASSGAGTDEKLFF.

The chain combines TRBV5-1 with TRBJ2-7; D perhaps matches TRBD2 (6 bases). V lost 7 bases and J 6 bases, leaving 20 bases between the germline ends. The CDR3 extends over 14 amino acids. CDR1 and CDR2 from the germline V gene are SGHRS and YFSETQ. The CDR3 sequence is CASRKEGGVGEQYF. CDR3 DNA: TGCGCCAGCCGAAAGGAGGGCGGCGTGGGCGAGCAGTACTTC.

This clone was seen a single time. The chain is built from TRBV7-2 and TRBJ2-1, with 10 bases lining up with TRBD2. V was pared by 2 bases and J by 5 bases, with 15 bases of the junction left unmatched. Germline CDR1 is SGHTA and CDR2 is FQGNSA. This CDR3 has 19 amino acids. CDR3 protein: CASSLLGLAGVYGNNEQFF. CDR3 bases: TGTGCCAGCAGCTTATTGGGTCTAGCGGGAGTTTATGGGAACAATGAGCAGTTCTTC.

This sequence joins TRBV12-3 or TRBV12-4 and TRBJ1-2, with 10 nucleotides matching TRBD1. V lost 7 bases and J lost 7; bases outside the gene matches: 6. The CDR3 totals 13 residues. CDR3: CASTEGTGVGYTF. The CDR3 DNA follows: TGTGCCAGCACTGAGGGGACAGGGGTTGGCTACACCTTC.

The genes are TRBV28 and TRBJ2-7, with TRBD2 matching 7 bases. Trimming removed 3 bases from V and 3 bases from J; junction bases left unmatched: 8. The CDR3 has 15 amino acids. Germline-derived CDR1 and CDR2 are MDHEN and SYDVKM. The CDR3 sequence is CASSFMGREGYEQYF. For the CDR3, the DNA is TGTGCCAGCAGTTTTATGGGCAGGGAGGGCTACGAGCAGTACTTC.

This clone was picked up one time. The CDR3 loop reads CASSFLLRGGYQPQHF. CDR3 DNA sequence: TGTGCCAGCAGTTTCCTCCTTCGGGGGGGCTATCAGCCCCAGCATTTT. The chain is built from TRBV28 and TRBJ1-5; D is perhaps TRBD1 (6 bases). CDR1 is MDHEN, CDR2 SYDVKM, per germline. The CDR3 is 16 residues long. Trimming cost V 3 bases and J 5 bases, with 17 bases left between them.

The chain carries TRBV10-3 and TRBJ1-3; 8 bases match TRBD1. The CDR3 runs 14 residues. The J segment lost 3 bases and the V segment lost 3 bases, leaving 1 base of the junction unmatched. Germline V gene lookup returns CDR1 ENHRY and CDR2 SYGVKD. CDR3 sequence (DNA): TGTGCCATCAGTGAAGACAGGGGTGGAAACACCATATATTTT. This gives the protein CAISEDRGGNTIYF.

This clone was observed once. The chain carries TRBV28 and TRBJ1-2; 9 bases fit TRBD1. The CDR3 is 14 amino acids. V lost 6 bases and J lost 9; bases outside the gene matches: 11. Germline V lookup: CDR1 MDHEN, CDR2 SYDVKM. CDR3 sequence (DNA): TGTGCCAGCAGATCCGGACAGGGGCCTAAGAGCTACACCTTC. As protein: CASRSGQGPKSYTF.

The genes are TRBV28 and TRBJ1-2, with D possibly TRBD1 on 6 matching bases. Germline-derived CDR1 and CDR2 are MDHEN and SYDVKM. The length of the CDR3 is 14 residues. V dropped 5 bases and J dropped 0 bases, with 10 bases sitting between them. CDR3: CASSGGHTNYGYTF. The CDR3 nucleotides are TGTGCCAGCAGTGGGGGACACACTAACTATGGCTACACCTTC.

This clone was seen a single time. This sequence joins TRBV5-1 and TRBJ2-2; 8 nucleotides agree with TRBD1. Germline CDR1 SGHRS, CDR2 YFSETQ. This CDR3 comprises 16 residues. The V and J ends lost 3 bases and 1 base, in that order; junction bases with no gene match: 5. Written as DNA, the CDR3 is TGCGCCAGCAGCTACTACAGGGGGTTGAACACCGGGGAGCTGTTTTTT. Translated, it gives CASSYYRGLNTGELFF. The full variable domain, with the rest looked up from reference TRBV5-1 and TRBJ2-2, is KAGVTQTPRYLIKTRGQQVTLSCSPISGHRSVSWYQQTPGQGLQFLFEYFSETQRNKGNFPGRFSGRQFSNSRSEMNVSTLELGDSALYLCASSYYRGLNTGELFFGEGSRLTVL.